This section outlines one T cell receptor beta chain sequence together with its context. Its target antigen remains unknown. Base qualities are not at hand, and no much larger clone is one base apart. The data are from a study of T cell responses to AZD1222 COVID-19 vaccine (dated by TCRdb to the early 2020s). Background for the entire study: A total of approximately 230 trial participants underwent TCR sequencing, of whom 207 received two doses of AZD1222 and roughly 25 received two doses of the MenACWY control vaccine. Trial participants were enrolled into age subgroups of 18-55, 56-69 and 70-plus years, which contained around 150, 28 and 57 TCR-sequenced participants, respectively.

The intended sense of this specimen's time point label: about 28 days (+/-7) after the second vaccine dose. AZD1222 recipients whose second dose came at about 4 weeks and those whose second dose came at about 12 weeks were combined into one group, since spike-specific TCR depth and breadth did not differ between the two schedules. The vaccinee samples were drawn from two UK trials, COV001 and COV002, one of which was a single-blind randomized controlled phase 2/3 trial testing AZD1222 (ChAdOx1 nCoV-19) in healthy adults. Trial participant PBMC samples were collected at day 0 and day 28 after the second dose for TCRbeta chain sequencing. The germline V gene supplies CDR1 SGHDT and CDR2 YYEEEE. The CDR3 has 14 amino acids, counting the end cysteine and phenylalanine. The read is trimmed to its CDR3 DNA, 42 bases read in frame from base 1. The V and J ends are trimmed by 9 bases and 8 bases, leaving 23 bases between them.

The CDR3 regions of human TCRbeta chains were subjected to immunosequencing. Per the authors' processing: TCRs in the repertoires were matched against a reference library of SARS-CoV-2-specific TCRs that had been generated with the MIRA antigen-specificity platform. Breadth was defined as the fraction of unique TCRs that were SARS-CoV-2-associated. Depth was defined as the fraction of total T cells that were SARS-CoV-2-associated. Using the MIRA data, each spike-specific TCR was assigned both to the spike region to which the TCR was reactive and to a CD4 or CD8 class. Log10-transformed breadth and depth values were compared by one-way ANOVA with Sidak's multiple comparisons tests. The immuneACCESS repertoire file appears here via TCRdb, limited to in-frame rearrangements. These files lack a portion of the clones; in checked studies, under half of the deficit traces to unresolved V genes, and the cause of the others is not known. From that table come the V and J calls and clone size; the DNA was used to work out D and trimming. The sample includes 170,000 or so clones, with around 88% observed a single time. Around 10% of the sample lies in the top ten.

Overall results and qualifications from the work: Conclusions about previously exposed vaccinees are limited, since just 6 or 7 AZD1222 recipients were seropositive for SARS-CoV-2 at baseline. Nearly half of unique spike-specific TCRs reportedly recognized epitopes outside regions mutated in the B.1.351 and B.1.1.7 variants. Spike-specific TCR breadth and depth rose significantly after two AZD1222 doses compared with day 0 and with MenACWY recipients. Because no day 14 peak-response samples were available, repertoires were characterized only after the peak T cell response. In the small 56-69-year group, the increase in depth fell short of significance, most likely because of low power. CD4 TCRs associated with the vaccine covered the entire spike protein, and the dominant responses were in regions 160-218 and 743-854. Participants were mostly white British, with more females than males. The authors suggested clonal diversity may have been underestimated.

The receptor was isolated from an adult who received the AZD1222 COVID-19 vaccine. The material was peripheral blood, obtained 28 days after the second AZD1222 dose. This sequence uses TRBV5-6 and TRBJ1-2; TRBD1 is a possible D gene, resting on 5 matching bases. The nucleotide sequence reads TGTGCCATGGGCTCCGGACAAGGGACGGGCGGCTACACCTTC. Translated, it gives CAMGSGQGTGGYTF. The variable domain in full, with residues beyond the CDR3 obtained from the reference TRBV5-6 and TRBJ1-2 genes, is DAGVTQSPTHLIKTRGQQVTLRCSPKSGHDTVSWYQQALGQGPQFIFQYYEEEERQRGNFPDRFSGHQFPNYSSELNVNALLLGDSALYLCAMGSGQGTGGYTFGSGTRLTVV.